Listed here are 29 T cell receptor beta chains from one sample, sequenced in a study of T cell changes during pregnancy in multiple sclerosis (dated by TCRdb to about 2019). Library construction relied on the immunoSEQ multiplex PCR assay. Drawn from immuneACCESS, this table holds only the in-frame rearrangements with V and J called that TCRdb kept. Clones are partly lost; checked studies trace under half to an unresolved V gene and leave the rest unexplained. This sample holds 90,000 to 100,000 clones; roughly 91% were observed only once. The ten top clones hold roughly 4.5% of the sample. Sequencing was performed on peripheral blood, taken in the first trimester of pregnancy. The source of these receptors is a female donor with multiple sclerosis, enrolled in a pregnancy study.

The V call is TRBV5-6, the J call TRBJ2-7; 10 nucleotides match TRBD1. The CDR3 is 15 residues long. Trimming removed 2 bases from V and 1 base from J; junction bases left unmatched: 3. The germline CDR1 and CDR2 sequences are SGHDT and YYEEEE. The CDR3 sequence: CASSLGQGVSYEQYF. The CDR3 DNA sequence: TGTGCCAGCAGCTTAGGACAGGGGGTTTCCTACGAGCAGTACTTC.

The table lists this clone with a count of one. V is TRBV9 and J is TRBJ2-3; 9 bases line up with TRBD1. Trimming cost V 3 bases and J 2 bases; bases outside gene matches: 10. Germline CDR1 SGDLS, CDR2 YYNGEE. The CDR3 sequence is 17 residues long. CDR3 in DNA: TGTGCCAGCAGCGCGTTTACAGGGGGCGAAATCACAGATACGCAGTATTTT. This encodes CASSAFTGGEITDTQYF.

This clone appeared once. This chain connects TRBV7-6 to TRBJ1-1; no firm D call. The germline gives CDR1 SGHVS, CDR2 FNYEAQ. The V gene lost 1 base and the J gene lost 3 bases, with 12 bases spanning the gap. CDR3 length equals 15 residues. The chain's CDR3 is CASSLGSPRHTEAFF. CDR3 coding DNA: TGTGCCAGCAGCTTAGGTTCCCCTAGGCACACTGAAGCTTTCTTT.

The V gene is TRBV6-5, the J gene TRBJ1-1; D is uncertain. This CDR3 has 14 amino acids. In germline, CDR1 is MNHEY, CDR2 SVGAGI. The ends were cut back, 5 bases at V and 1 base at J, with 11 bases in the middle. CDR3 sequence: CASSLQRQNTEAFF. CDR3 bases: TGTGCCAGCAGTCTGCAGCGGCAGAACACTGAAGCTTTCTTT.

The chain combines TRBV4-1 with TRBJ1-3; TRBD1 might be the D (5 bases). There are 14 residues in the CDR3. V was trimmed by 0 bases and J by 3 bases, leaving 6 bases between them. Germline assignment: CDR1 MGHRA and CDR2 YSYEKL. The CDR3 bases are TGCGCCAGCAGCCAAGAGGGGGGTGGAAACACCATATATTTT. Protein: CASSQEGGGNTIYF.

Note on this clone: The sample holds other DNA sequences that translate to the same CDR3. V and J are TRBV6-1 and TRBJ2-7; D might be TRBD1 (5 bases). This CDR3 is 14 amino acids long. V gave up 8 bases and J gave up 0 bases, with 14 bases separating them. Germline V lookup: CDR1 MNHNS, CDR2 SASEGT. Here the CDR3 reads CASVVRGSSYEQYF. CDR3 DNA: TGTGCCAGCGTAGTAAGGGGTTCCTCCTACGAGCAGTACTTC.

The chain uses TRBV5-6 and TRBJ2-5, with TRBD1 as a possible D gene (6 bases). V was cut by 5 bases and J by 4 bases, with 18 bases left in between. CDR1 and CDR2 (germline): SGHDT, YYEEEE. CDR3 length: 15 residues. This CDR3 reads CASRPQGSGRETQYF. The CDR3 nucleotides read TGTGCCAGCAGACCACAGGGCTCCGGCAGAGAGACCCAGTACTTC.

The rearrangement uses TRBV6-5 and TRBJ2-2; 9 bases are shared with TRBD2. Germline CDR1 reads MNHEY; CDR2 reads SVGAGI. The trim removed 9 bases at V and 2 bases at J, leaving 4 bases unmatched. This CDR3 region has 14 residues. The CDR3 sequence is CASRLAVNTGELFF. DNA of the CDR3: TGTGCCAGTCGACTAGCGGTAAACACCGGGGAGCTGTTTTTT.

CDR3 region: CAISESGGPEAFF. The CDR3 bases are TGTGCCATCAGTGAGTCAGGGGGCCCTGAAGCTTTCTTT. This chain links TRBV10-3 with TRBJ1-1; 7 nucleotides line up with TRBD1. CDR1 and CDR2 (germline): ENHRY, SYGVKD. The CDR3 covers 13 residues. V gave up 0 bases and J gave up 6 bases; unmatched junction bases: 1.

This chain links TRBV6-5 with TRBJ1-5; 9 nucleotides agree with TRBD1. V trimming: 0 bases; J trimming: 5 bases; junction bases outside the gene matches: 2. Germline values: CDR1 MNHEY, CDR2 SVGAGI. This CDR3 has 15 amino acids. This CDR3 is CASSYSWTGDQPQHF. For the CDR3, the DNA is TGTGCCAGCAGTTACTCGTGGACAGGGGATCAGCCCCAGCATTTT.

V usage is TRBV6-5 and J usage is TRBJ2-1; no clear D gene. Deletions cut 7 bases from V and 7 bases from J, with 8 bases between. The CDR3 contains 11 residues. Germline V gene sequence: CDR1 MNHEY, CDR2 SVGAGI. CDR3 nucleotide sequence: TGTGCCAGCAAGAGCATTAATGAGCAGTTCTTC. Protein sequence: CASKSINEQFF.

J is TRBJ1-2 and V is TRBV7-9, with D possibly being TRBD1 (5 bases). Germline-derived CDR1 and CDR2 are SEHNR and FQNEAQ (reference sequence). This CDR3 has 13 amino acids. Trimming removed 5 bases from V and 4 bases from J, with 11 bases in between. Here the CDR3 reads CASSRDSGYGYTF. As DNA, the CDR3 is TGTGCCAGCAGCCGAGACAGTGGCTATGGCTACACCTTC.

V is TRBV19 and J is TRBJ1-2; D ambiguous. The CDR3 consists of 11 residues. V lost 7 bases, J lost 8 bases, and 11 bases lay in between. Germline lookup yields CDR1 LNHDA and CDR2 SQIVND (reference sequence). For the CDR3, the DNA is TGTGCCAGTACTCCAGGCGGGGGCTACACCTTC. Translating it yields CASTPGGGYTF.

The CDR3 loop is CASSRRGGQGTTNEKLFF. CDR3 nucleotide sequence: TGTGCCAGCAGCCGACGAGGAGGACAGGGGACAACTAATGAAAAACTGTTTTTT. This rearrangement joins TRBV7-6 to TRBJ1-4; 9 nucleotides align to TRBD1. The V and J ends lost 5 bases and 0 bases, in that order; junction bases with no gene match: 10. Germline-derived CDR1 and CDR2 are SGHVS and FNYEAQ. There are 18 residues in the CDR3.

The chain combines TRBV6-5 with TRBJ2-1; the D gene is possibly TRBD2 (6 bases). The V end lost 0 bases, the J end lost 6 bases, and 9 bases lay between the germline ends. CDR3 length: 14 amino acids. Germline V gene lookup returns CDR1 MNHEY and CDR2 SVGAGI. The chain's CDR3 is CASSYSTGGNEQFF. In DNA form, the CDR3 reads TGTGCCAGCAGTTACTCGACCGGGGGCAATGAGCAGTTCTTC.

The chain recombines TRBV5-6 with TRBJ2-2; D may be TRBD2 (5 bases). Germline V CDR1 and CDR2: SGHDT, YYEEEE. This CDR3 contains 15 residues. Trimming removed 2 bases from V and 1 base from J, with 9 bases in between. The CDR3 is CASSLEAENTGELFF. The DNA for the CDR3 is TGTGCCAGCAGCTTAGAAGCGGAGAACACCGGGGAGCTGTTTTTT.

In this sample, this clone turned up once. The chain combines TRBV6-5 with TRBJ2-1, with TRBD2 identical over 12 bases. Germline lookup yields CDR1 MNHEY and CDR2 SVGAGI. The J segment lost 5 bases and the V segment lost 4 bases, leaving 3 bases of the junction unmatched. This CDR3 has 15 amino acids. The CDR3 nucleotides read TGTGCCAGCAGTTTCCTAGCGGGGGGGCACAATGAGCAGTTCTTC. This gives the protein CASSFLAGGHNEQFF.

This chain joins TRBV19 and TRBJ2-2, with D tentatively TRBD2 (5 bases). Germline CDR1 reads LNHDA; CDR2 reads SQIVND (reference sequence). The V and J ends lost 3 bases and 1 base respectively, with 9 bases between them. CDR3 length: 15 amino acids. The CDR3 loop reads CASSIIGVNTGELFF. The CDR3 nucleotides are TGTGCCAGTAGTATTATCGGGGTGAACACCGGGGAGCTGTTTTTT.

CDR3 coding DNA: TGTGCCAGCAGCTGGGGGGAGAGGGAAAAACTGTTTTTT. As protein: CASSWGEREKLFF. The rearrangement links TRBV7-9 to TRBJ1-4, with D tentatively TRBD1 (5 bases). V was clipped by 4 bases and J by 8 bases, with 11 bases between them. The CDR3 runs 13 residues. The germline CDR1 and CDR2 sequences are SEHNR and FQNEAQ (reference sequence).

The V call is TRBV12-5, the J call TRBJ2-1; 10 positions match TRBD1. The V gene's germline CDR1 is LGHNT and CDR2 FRNRAP. The CDR3 has 18 amino acids. Germline trimming cut 0 bases from V and 4 bases from J; bases unmatched to any gene: 9. The CDR3 loop is CASGLVLPGTGVYNEQFF. In DNA, the CDR3 is TGTGCTAGTGGTTTGGTACTGCCCGGGACAGGGGTTTACAATGAGCAGTTCTTC.

This clone occurred many times. The V and J genes are TRBV19 and TRBJ1-1; tentative D call: TRBD1 (6 bases). The CDR3 consists of 15 residues. Trimming took off 3 bases at V and 3 bases at J, with 14 bases between the two ends. Germline V gene data show CDR1 as LNHDA and CDR2 as SQIVND (reference sequence). The CDR3 coding sequence is TGTGCCAGTAGTATGGGATACAGGGACCACACTGAAGCTTTCTTT. Protein product: CASSMGYRDHTEAFF. The full variable domain, rest sourced from reference TRBV19 and TRBJ1-1, is DGGITQSPKYLFRKEGQNVTLSCEQNLNHDAMYWYRQDPGQGLRLIYYSQIVNDFQKGDIAEGYSVSREKKESFPLTVTSAQKNPTAFYLCASSMGYRDHTEAFFGQGTRLTVV.

As DNA, the CDR3 is TGTGCCAGCAGTGAATCCGGACTCATCAATCAGCCCCAGCATTTT. Its protein product is CASSESGLINQPQHF. The chain combines TRBV6-1 with TRBJ1-5; D is uncertain. Between the trimmed V and J ends, which lost 2 bases and 3 bases, there was a span of 11 bases. This CDR3 contains 15 residues. Germline CDR1 reads MNHNS; CDR2 reads SASEGT.

The V and J genes are TRBV5-6 and TRBJ1-1; D is unclear. Trimming removed 1 base at V and 1 base at J, with 8 bases between. In germline, CDR1 is SGHDT, CDR2 YYEEEE. This CDR3 is built from 14 residues. The CDR3 protein is CASSLMRENTEAFF. In DNA, the CDR3 is TGTGCCAGCAGCTTGATGCGGGAGAACACTGAAGCTTTCTTT.

The V and J genes are TRBV19 and TRBJ2-7, with TRBD1 identical over 8 bases. Trimming took 6 bases from V and 2 from J; bases not matched to a gene: 3. The CDR3 runs to 13 residues. Germline CDR1 and CDR2: LNHDA and SQIVND (reference sequence). CDR3 DNA sequence: TGTGCCAGTAGCCAGGGGGCAGCCTACGAGCAGTACTTC. Amino acid sequence: CASSQGAAYEQYF.

This clone was seen just once. V and J are TRBV4-2 and TRBJ2-7; 10 bases map to TRBD1. V shed 2 bases, J shed 4 bases, and the junction held 2 bases outside the gene matches. CDR1 is LGHNA, CDR2 YNFKEQ, per germline. CDR3 length equals 14 residues. The CDR3 loop reads CASSQPGQGYEQYF. Here the CDR3 DNA reads TGTGCCAGCAGCCAACCGGGACAGGGGTACGAGCAGTACTTC.

The rearrangement links TRBV6-5 to TRBJ2-1, with 8 bases fitting TRBD2. CDR3 length: 16 amino acids. V dropped 2 bases and J dropped 2; count of bases not matched to a gene: 5. Germline values: CDR1 MNHEY, CDR2 SVGAGI. This CDR3 reads CASSYLGGGTYNEQFF. CDR3 nucleotides: TGTGCCAGCAGTTACCTCGGGGGGGGAACCTACAATGAGCAGTTCTTC.

The chain has TRBV2 and TRBJ2-7; D gene ambiguous. The germline V and J ends were trimmed by 5 bases and 9 bases, with 11 bases remaining between them. Looked up from germline, CDR1 is SNHLY and CDR2 is FYNNEI. The CDR3 spans 11 residues. The chain's CDR3 is CASSPEFGQYF. The DNA of the CDR3 is TGTGCCAGCAGTCCCGAGTTTGGGCAGTACTTC.

The genes are TRBV9 and TRBJ2-3, with 10 nucleotides matching TRBD2. The CDR3 totals 16 residues. In germline, CDR1 is SGDLS, CDR2 YYNGEE. Unmatched junction bases numbered 6, after V lost 2 bases and J lost 3 bases. This chain's CDR3 is CASSVTERGGTDTQYF. The CDR3 bases are TGTGCCAGCAGCGTGACAGAGCGGGGGGGTACAGATACGCAGTATTTT.

The chain recombines TRBV5-6 with TRBJ1-3; 7 positions match TRBD1. The ends lost 5 bases at V and 4 bases at J; junction bases unmatched: 6. The CDR3 sequence is 14 residues long. Germline V gives CDR1 SGHDT, CDR2 YYEEEE. CDR3 DNA sequence: TGTGCCAGCAGGCCCGGGACAGAAGGAAACACCATATATTTT. Protein product: CASRPGTEGNTIYF.